The T cell receptor (beta chain) under discussion was sequenced for a study of blood T cell repertoires in COVID-19. Study-level information: PBMCs, B-cell-depleted T cells, or T cells were the source of the cDNA or gDNA that made up the material.

CDR3 length: 15 amino acids. Germline lookup yields CDR1 MNHEY and CDR2 SVGAGI. The V end was cut by 1 base, the J end by 5 bases, with 14 bases between. In the original workflow: Amplification with reference gene primers provided the estimates of nucleated cell counts. The repertoire was sequenced with immunoSEQ multiplex PCR; TCRdb's copy has only in-frame clones and lacks some. Clone size and the V and J calls come from that table; the DNA yielded D and trimming. The repertoire holds approximately 82,000 clones, approximately 90% seen once, with about 14% in the top ten. The sequencing input was peripheral blood. This TCR derives from a man between 65 and 85 years old with active or convalescent COVID-19. This chain connects TRBV6-5 to TRBJ1-1; D call uncertain. In nucleotides, the CDR3 is TGTGCCAGCAGTTACTGGATTCGTGGGAGGACTGAAGCTTTCTTT. Translation gives CASSYWIRGRTEAFF.